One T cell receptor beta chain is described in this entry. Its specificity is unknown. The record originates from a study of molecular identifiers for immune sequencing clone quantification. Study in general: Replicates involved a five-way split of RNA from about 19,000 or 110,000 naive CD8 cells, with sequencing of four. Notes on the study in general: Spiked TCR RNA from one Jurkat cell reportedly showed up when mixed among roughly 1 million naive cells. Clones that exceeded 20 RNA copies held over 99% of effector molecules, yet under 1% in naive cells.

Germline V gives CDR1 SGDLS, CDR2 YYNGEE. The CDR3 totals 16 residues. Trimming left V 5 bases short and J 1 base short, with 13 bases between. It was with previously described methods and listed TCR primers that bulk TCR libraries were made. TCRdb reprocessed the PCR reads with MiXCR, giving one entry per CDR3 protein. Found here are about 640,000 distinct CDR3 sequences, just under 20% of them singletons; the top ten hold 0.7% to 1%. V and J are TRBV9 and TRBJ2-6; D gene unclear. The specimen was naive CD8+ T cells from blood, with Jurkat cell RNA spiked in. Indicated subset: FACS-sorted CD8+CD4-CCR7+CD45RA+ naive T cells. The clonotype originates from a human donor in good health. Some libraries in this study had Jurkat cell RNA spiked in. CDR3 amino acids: CASRPPLGSGANVLTF. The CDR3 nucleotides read TGTGCCAGCAGACCCCCCCTGGGTTCTGGGGCCAACGTCCTGACTTTC.